This TCR beta chain stems from a study of cytomegalovirus exposure and HLA in healthy donors. Study observations and caveats: Association with HLA alleles at 0.05 false discovery rate was found for some 18,000 TCR beta sequences in a later analysis. Accurate prediction of most subjects' HLA-A and HLA-B alleles from TCR beta sequences was reported. Among TCR beta chains, those listed as cytomegalovirus-associated numbered over 150.

Germline-derived CDR1 and CDR2 are GTSNPN and SVGIG (reference sequence). The V gene end was trimmed by 5 bases and the J gene end by 2 bases; junction bases not matched to a gene: 5. There are 13 residues in the CDR3. Primers for the PCR totalled 60 Vbeta and 13 Jbeta. Clones were read by immunoSEQ multiplex PCR, and TCRdb kept only the in-frame ones, dropping some. This sample yields 190,000 or so clones, of which 79% are seen a single time; roughly 1.4% belongs to the top ten. Note on this clone: Its antigen is unidentified.

The receptor was isolated from a girl aged 10 to 17 in good health and CMV-seropositive. The sequencing input was PBMCs. The chain couples TRBV30 to TRBJ2-5, with 7 bases lining up with TRBD1. The CDR3 bases are TGTGCCTGGGGCCAACAGGGGCAAGAGACCCAGTACTTC. Its translation is CAWGQQGQETQYF.